This note documents a single T cell receptor beta chain sequence. Clones were read by immunoSEQ multiplex PCR, and TCRdb kept only the in-frame ones, dropping some. The table has about 92,000 clones, 85% to 90% seen once; the top ten hold 15% to 18%. Patients had residual fresh-frozen tumor tissue and more than two years of survival data. J was trimmed by 4 bases and V by 5 bases; bases with no gene match: 18. Germline-derived CDR1 and CDR2 are MDHEN and SYDVKM. The CDR3 length is 18 residues. This entry is derived from a study of glioma-infiltrating T cells after dendritic cell vaccination. Study details: Patients received three intradermal dendritic cell vaccine injections at biweekly intervals.

The source of this sequence is a human donor with glioblastoma. The sample was blood, taken before dendritic cell vaccination. The chain links TRBV28 to TRBJ2-7, with TRBD2 identical over 9 bases. The CDR3 nucleotides are TGTGCCAGCAGTACCTCTATAATAGCGGGGGCGTCCTATTACGAGCAGTACTTC. Its protein product is CASSTSIIAGASYYEQYF. Based on the CDR3 plus reference TRBV28 and TRBJ2-7, the full variable domain is DVKVTQSSRYLVKRTGEKVFLECVQDMDHENMFWYRQDPGLGLRLIYFSYDVKMKEKGDIPEGYSVSREKKERFSLILESASTNQTSMYLCASSTSIIAGASYYEQYFGPGTRLTVT.